Each of the 31 T cell receptor beta chains below was sequenced from the same sample in a study of T-cell reconstitution after alpha-beta-depleted transplantation in children. For TCRbeta, the library was prepared with unique molecular identifiers. TCRdb recomputed calls from the PCR reads with MiXCR, one row per CDR3 protein. Among almost 600,000 distinct CDR3 sequences listed, roughly 30% were seen once. Specimen: PBMCs, collected before TCRalphabeta/CD19-depleted stem cell transplant. The receptor source for this set is a boy under two years old with Wiskott-Aldrich syndrome, due to receive a stem cell transplant.

A few counts support this clonotype. This chain connects TRBV5-1 to TRBJ2-5; 7 nucleotides match TRBD2. The CDR3 is made up of 17 amino acids. Germline V gives CDR1 SGHRS, CDR2 YFSETQ. V lost 2 bases to trimming and J lost 4 bases; unmatched junction nucleotides: 14. In nucleotides, the CDR3 is TGCGCCAGCAGCTTACTCCTCTTAGCGGGCGCAGGAGAGACCCAGTACTTC. Translating gives CASSLLLLAGAGETQYF.

In its sample, this clonotype was seen a few times. The V and J genes are TRBV5-1 and TRBJ1-4, with a weak D call TRBD1 (5 bases). The CDR3 spans 16 residues. Per the germline V gene, CDR1 is SGHRS and CDR2 is YFSETQ. Trimming pared 4 bases from V and 11 bases from J, leaving 24 bases between. The CDR3 spells CASSPGGAGPPGKLFF. The CDR3 DNA sequence: TGCGCCAGCAGCCCGGGAGGGGCCGGACCCCCAGGGAAACTGTTTTTT.

The chain combines TRBV9 with TRBJ2-7; 10 positions match TRBD2. Looked up from germline, CDR1 is SGDLS and CDR2 is YYNGEE. CDR3 size: 14 residues. Trimming cost V 4 bases and J 4 bases; bases outside gene matches: 5. The CDR3 DNA follows: TGTGCCAGCAGCAAAGGACTAGCGGAATACGAGCAGTACTTC. Amino acid sequence: CASSKGLAEYEQYF.

The rearrangement links TRBV20-1 to TRBJ2-1, with TRBD2 matching 8 bases. Unmatched junction bases numbered 8, after V lost 7 bases and J lost 6 bases. Germline V gives CDR1 DFQATT, CDR2 SNEGSKA (reference sequence). The length of the CDR3 is 13 residues. The CDR3 loop reads CSVGQTSANEQFF. Written as DNA, the CDR3 is TGCAGTGTGGGCCAGACTAGCGCCAATGAGCAGTTCTTC.

This clonotype was counted between two and nine times. The V gene is TRBV24-1, the J gene TRBJ2-1, with 9 positions matching TRBD2. Germline V lookup: CDR1 KGHDR, CDR2 SFDVKD. The CDR3 runs 15 residues. V shed 3 bases, J shed 5 bases, and the junction held 4 bases outside the gene matches. CDR3 amino acids: CATSDAGGAHNEQFF. The CDR3 DNA reads as TGTGCCACCAGTGATGCGGGAGGGGCACACAATGAGCAGTTCTTC.

This clonotype showed up just a few times. The chain employs TRBV5-1 and TRBJ2-2; D is tentatively TRBD1 or TRBD2 (5 bases each). V was cut by 3 bases and J by 7 bases, with 10 bases left in between. Germline V CDR1 and CDR2: SGHRS, YFSETQ. This CDR3 is built from 13 residues. CDR3 DNA: TGCGCCAGCAGCTGGGGGTTTGGCGGGGAGCTGTTTTTT. Residues: CASSWGFGGELFF.

This clonotype was detected once. V usage is TRBV5-1 and J usage is TRBJ2-7; the D gene is possibly TRBD2 (5 bases). Deletions cut 4 bases from V and 4 bases from J, with 18 bases between. Germline CDR1 is SGHRS and CDR2 is YFSETQ. This CDR3 contains 15 residues. CDR3 amino acids: CASSEGRVLGYEQYF. CDR3 sequence (DNA): TGCGCCAGCAGCGAGGGCCGGGTTCTTGGATACGAGCAGTACTTC. Combining the CDR3 with reference TRBV5-1 and TRBJ2-7 gives the whole variable domain KAGVTQTPRYLIKTRGQQVTLSCSPISGHRSVSWYQQTPGQGLQFLFEYFSETQRNKGNFPGRFSGRQFSNSRSEMNVSTLELGDSALYLCASSEGRVLGYEQYFGPGTRLTVT.

This clonotype showed up just once. This sequence joins TRBV5-1 and TRBJ2-1; 13 bases are a match to TRBD2. The CDR3 contains 20 residues. The V gene end was trimmed by 0 bases and the J gene end by 6 bases; junction bases not matched to a gene: 15. CDR1 SGHRS and CDR2 YFSETQ come from the germline V gene. CDR3 nucleotide sequence: TGCGCCAGCAGCTTGGCCTCCCCCCTCGCTGGACTAGCGGGAGTCAATGAGCAGTTCTTC. Protein: CASSLASPLAGLAGVNEQFF.

This clonotype was observed a few times. The rearrangement links TRBV5-1 to TRBJ2-7, with a possible D match to TRBD1 (5 bases). Germline CDR1 is SGHRS and CDR2 is YFSETQ. The CDR3 is 13 amino acids. V gave up 4 bases and J gave up 3 bases, with 11 bases separating them. Written as DNA, the CDR3 is TGCGCCAGCAGCCTAGACAGACACTACGAGCAGTACTTC. As protein: CASSLDRHYEQYF.

A few counts support this clonotype. The chain has TRBV10-3 and TRBJ1-1; D remains unclear. This CDR3 is 13 amino acids long. Between the trimmed V and J ends, which lost 3 bases and 4 bases, there was a span of 9 bases. Germline V gene sequence: CDR1 ENHRY, CDR2 SYGVKD. The CDR3 nucleotides are TGTGCCATCAGTGATTCAACGGTCACTGAAGCTTTCTTT. This gives the protein CAISDSTVTEAFF.

This clonotype was counted a few times. The chain carries TRBV3-1 and TRBJ2-7; no definite D call. Trimming shortened V by 0 bases and J by 3 bases, and 12 bases separated the two germline ends. Germline V lookup: CDR1 LGHDT, CDR2 YNNKEL (reference sequence). This CDR3 is built from 15 residues. The DNA for the CDR3 is TGTGCCAGCAGCCAAGATGGACCCCAACGCTACGAGCAGTACTTC. It is translated as CASSQDGPQRYEQYF.

V is TRBV28 and J is TRBJ1-4, with 10 bases fitting TRBD1. CDR1 and CDR2 from the germline V gene are MDHEN and SYDVKM. The CDR3 totals 16 residues. With V trimmed by 4 bases and J by 7 bases, 9 bases remained unmatched. The CDR3 DNA is TGTGCCAGCAGTTCCCGCCGGGACAGGGGTTCTGAAAAACTGTTTTTT. This sequence encodes CASSSRRDRGSEKLFF.

The CDR3 protein is CASSYSRLGTALGTEAFF. CDR3 DNA: TGTGCCAGCAGTTACTCGCGGTTGGGGACCGCCCTCGGCACTGAAGCTTTCTTT. This chain links TRBV6-5 with TRBJ1-1; the D gene is possibly TRBD1 (5 bases). V was clipped by 0 bases and J by 4 bases, with 21 bases between them. CDR1 is MNHEY and CDR2 is SVGAGI in the germline V gene. CDR3 length: 18 amino acids.

This rearrangement joins TRBV2 to TRBJ2-7; D gene uncertain. CDR3 length: 16 amino acids. Per the germline V gene, CDR1 is SNHLY and CDR2 is FYNNEI. The germline V and J ends were trimmed by 7 bases and 2 bases, with 21 bases remaining between them. The CDR3 loop is CASTQRAWQAAYEQYF. The CDR3 nucleotides read TGTGCCAGCACCCAACGGGCGTGGCAGGCTGCCTACGAGCAGTACTTC.

The chain's CDR3 is CASSLGGGRLNAYNEQFF. The CDR3 nucleotides read TGTGCCAGCAGCTTGGGTGGAGGGCGGCTTAACGCCTACAATGAGCAGTTCTTC. The rearrangement links TRBV5-6 to TRBJ2-1; D might be TRBD2 (6 bases). CDR1 and CDR2 from the germline V gene are SGHDT and YYEEEE. This CDR3 has 18 residues. Between the trimmed V and J ends, which lost 0 bases and 2 bases, there was a span of 18 bases.

The chain combines TRBV29-1 with TRBJ2-7, with 9 bases lining up with TRBD1. CDR3 length: 16 amino acids. J gave up 1 base and V 3 bases, and 10 bases lay outside the gene matches. The germline CDR1 and CDR2 sequences are SQVTM and ANQGSEA. The chain's CDR3 is CSVEGLPGQGSYEQYF. In nucleotides, the CDR3 is TGCAGCGTTGAGGGTTTACCGGGACAGGGTTCCTACGAGCAGTACTTC.

This clonotype was seen a handful of times. The V call is TRBV9, the J call TRBJ2-7; 7 positions match TRBD2. This CDR3 contains 13 residues. Germline values: CDR1 SGDLS, CDR2 YYNGEE. Trimming cost V 3 bases and J 6 bases; bases outside gene matches: 6. The CDR3 is CASSAPTSFEQYF. The CDR3 DNA reads TGTGCCAGCAGCGCCCCGACTAGCTTCGAGCAGTACTTC.

In this sample, this clonotype turned up a few times. Here the CDR3 reads CSARRREYSYEQYF. The CDR3 DNA is TGCAGTGCTAGGCGCCGGGAGTACTCCTACGAGCAGTACTTC. This chain links TRBV20-1 with TRBJ2-7; perhaps TRBD2 as D (6 bases). CDR1 is DFQATT and CDR2 is SNEGSKA in the germline V gene (reference sequence). V shed 3 bases and J shed 0 bases, with 12 bases lying between them. The CDR3 is 14 amino acids.

The rearrangement links TRBV28 to TRBJ2-1; TRBD2 agrees at 8 bases. The junction had 0 bases not matched to a gene; V was cut back by 10 bases and J by 1 base. The CDR3 runs 12 residues. Germline CDR1 MDHEN, CDR2 SYDVKM. CDR3 amino acids: CAIAGSYNEQFF. As DNA, the CDR3 is TGTGCCATAGCGGGGTCCTACAATGAGCAGTTCTTC.

The gene calls are TRBV21-1 and TRBJ2-7; TRBD1, as called in the table, went unchecked against the DNA. TRBV21-1 is given as a pseudogene. The CDR3 consists of 14 residues. CDR3 sequence: CASSAQGAPYEQYF. DNA for the CDR3: TGTGCCAGCAGCGCTCAGGGGGCGCCCTACGAGCAGTACTTC.

This clonotype was observed a handful of times. V and J are TRBV12-3 or TRBV12-4 and TRBJ2-1; a weak D match, TRBD2 (6 bases). V was pared by 8 bases and J by 10 bases, with 12 bases between. The CDR3 is 11 amino acids. The CDR3 bases are TGTGCCAGCGGGAGGCGGCCAGAGCAGTTCTTC. Protein sequence: CASGRRPEQFF.

This rearrangement joins TRBV9 to TRBJ2-7; tentatively, D is TRBD1 or TRBD2 (5 bases each). CDR3 size: 11 residues. Germline V gene lookup returns CDR1 SGDLS and CDR2 YYNGEE. V lost 7 bases, J lost 7 bases, and 12 bases lay in between. The CDR3 DNA follows: TGTGCCAGCGGGGGATGGAGTGAGCAGTACTTC. It yields the protein CASGGWSEQYF.

V is TRBV15 and J is TRBJ2-2; TRBD1 matches 9 bases. The CDR3 covers 16 residues. Trimming cost V 3 bases and J 3 bases; bases outside gene matches: 5. Germline assignment: CDR1 LNHNV and CDR2 YYDKDF (reference sequence). CDR3 DNA sequence: TGTGCCACCAGCAGGGGTACAGGGGGCTACACCGGGGAGCTGTTTTTT. Translated: CATSRGTGGYTGELFF.

The chain has TRBV25-1 and TRBJ2-4, with 7 bases identical to TRBD2. The CDR3 has 15 amino acids. Germline CDR1 is MGHDK and CDR2 is SYGVNS. Trimming cost V 0 bases and J 6 bases; bases outside gene matches: 5. CDR3 sequence reads: CASSEYRGEGNIQYF. The DNA of the CDR3 is TGTGCCAGCAGTGAATATAGAGGGGAGGGAAACATTCAGTACTTC.

The chain employs TRBV12-3 or TRBV12-4 and TRBJ2-1; D not resolved. The CDR3 is 12 residues long. The V end was cut by 11 bases, the J end by 5 bases, with 13 bases between. The CDR3 DNA reads as TGTGCCGGATCGCGACTTGACAATGAGCAGTTCTTC. This encodes CAGSRLDNEQFF.

The chain combines TRBV5-1 with TRBJ2-5; 12 positions match TRBD2. CDR3 length: 15 amino acids. The germline V gene encodes CDR1 SGHRS and CDR2 YFSETQ. The V and J ends lost 4 bases and 14 bases, in that order; junction bases with no gene match: 15. For the CDR3, the DNA is TGCGCCAGCAGCCAGACTAGCGGGAGCCGTCTTGCGGGATACTTC. Translating gives CASSQTSGSRLAGYF. Complete variable domain (other parts from reference TRBV5-1 and TRBJ2-5): KAGVTQTPRYLIKTRGQQVTLSCSPISGHRSVSWYQQTPGQGLQFLFEYFSETQRNKGNFPGRFSGRQFSNSRSEMNVSTLELGDSALYLCASSQTSGSRLAGYFGPGTRLLVL.

The chain employs TRBV20-1 and TRBJ2-3; D is perhaps TRBD2 (6 bases). V was trimmed by 5 bases and J by 0 bases, leaving 15 bases between them. The CDR3 loop spans 15 amino acids. The germline V gene encodes CDR1 DFQATT and CDR2 SNEGSKA (reference sequence). CDR3 loop: CSAPRRGPSTDTQYF. CDR3 nucleotides: TGCAGTGCTCCCAGGCGGGGCCCTAGCACAGATACGCAGTATTTT.

The chain recombines TRBV20-1 with TRBJ2-2; TRBD2 agrees at 11 bases. Trimming at V came to 0 bases and at J to 7 bases, leaving 10 bases not matched to a gene. This CDR3 has 17 amino acids. CDR1 DFQATT and CDR2 SNEGSKA come from the germline V gene (reference sequence). The CDR3 nucleotides are TGCAGTGCTAGAGACCCAAGACTAGCGGGATCCTTCGGGGAGCTGTTTTTT. It codes for CSARDPRLAGSFGELFF.

The V and J genes are TRBV6-2 or TRBV6-3 and TRBJ2-7; possibly TRBD1 for D (5 bases). Germline assignment: CDR1 MNHEY and CDR2 SVGEGT. V lost 4 bases and J 1 base, leaving 11 bases between the germline ends. This CDR3 is 14 amino acids long. The CDR3 sequence is CASSSTALSYEQYF. In DNA form, the CDR3 reads TGTGCCAGCAGTTCGACAGCGCTATCCTACGAGCAGTACTTC.

The J gene is TRBJ2-1, the V gene TRBV20-1; 10 nucleotides line up with TRBD2. Germline CDR1 reads DFQATT; CDR2 reads SNEGSKA (reference sequence). This CDR3 region has 17 residues. Trimming at V came to 4 bases and at J to 9 bases, leaving 18 bases not matched to a gene. The CDR3 region is CSAKAGASGGAGGEQFF. As DNA, the CDR3 is TGCAGTGCTAAAGCCGGGGCTAGCGGGGGTGCTGGTGGTGAGCAGTTCTTC.

The V gene is TRBV19, the J gene TRBJ2-7; the D is unclear. V was cut by 1 base and J by 3 bases, with 13 bases left in between. CDR1 and CDR2 (germline): LNHDA, SQIVND (reference sequence). The CDR3 runs 15 residues. CDR3 in amino acids: CASSIGQFTFYEQYF. The CDR3 DNA reads TGTGCCAGTAGTATAGGTCAATTCACCTTCTACGAGCAGTACTTC.